The 24 T cell receptor beta chains below were found in one sample sequenced in a study of T cell changes during pregnancy in multiple sclerosis. Clones were read by immunoSEQ multiplex PCR, and TCRdb kept only the in-frame ones, dropping some. This sample has fewer than 95,000 clones, with roughly 93% found just once. The sequenced sample was peripheral blood, obtained in the first trimester of pregnancy. The receptors were sampled from a female donor with multiple sclerosis, enrolled in a pregnancy study.

This clone was observed a few times. The V gene is TRBV25-1, the J gene TRBJ2-7, with 8 bases fitting TRBD1. With 6 bases clipped from V and 4 bases from J, the junction kept 5 bases outside the gene matches. The CDR3 has 13 amino acids. Germline loops: CDR1 MGHDK, CDR2 SYGVNS. CDR3 sequence: CASRTGVGYEQYF. In DNA, the CDR3 is TGTGCCAGCAGGACAGGGGTCGGTTACGAGCAGTACTTC.

The genes are TRBV7-2 and TRBJ2-3; 10 nucleotides align to TRBD2. CDR3 length equals 14 residues. J lost 5 bases, V lost 8 bases, and 7 bases had no gene match. Germline loops: CDR1 SGHTA, CDR2 FQGNSA. In DNA, the CDR3 is TGTGCCAGCGTGCTAGCGGGGGCGGTAGATACGCAGTATTTT. It yields the protein CASVLAGAVDTQYF.

V and J are TRBV7-6 and TRBJ2-1, with a possible D match to TRBD2 (5 bases). V lost 3 bases, J lost 9 bases, and 9 bases lay in between. From germline, CDR1 is SGHVS and CDR2 FNYEAQ. CDR3 length: 12 amino acids. The chain's CDR3 is CASSFGLSEQFF. As DNA, the CDR3 is TGTGCCAGCAGCTTTGGACTCAGTGAGCAGTTCTTC.

This sequence joins TRBV7-9 and TRBJ2-7, with 7 bases lining up with TRBD1. The length of the CDR3 is 16 residues. V lost 0 bases and J lost 4; bases outside the gene matches: 9. Germline V gene sequence: CDR1 SEHNR, CDR2 FQNEAQ (reference sequence). CDR3 loop: CASSLALAGGGYEQYF. CDR3 nucleotide sequence: TGTGCCAGCAGCTTAGCGCTCGCAGGGGGTGGGTACGAGCAGTACTTC.

The chain employs TRBV6-4 and TRBJ1-3; possible D gene TRBD1, 6 bases. Germline loops: CDR1 MRHNA, CDR2 SNTAGT. Trimming removed 2 bases from V and 2 bases from J, with 10 bases in between. The CDR3 has 15 residues. CDR3 sequence (DNA): TGTGCCAGCAGTGACCAGGGGCGGGCTGGAAACACCATATATTTT. Protein: CASSDQGRAGNTIYF.

The chain recombines TRBV14 with TRBJ2-6; a possible D gene is TRBD2 (7 bases). The CDR3 extends over 18 amino acids. CDR1 is SGHDN and CDR2 is FVKESK in the germline V gene. Between the trimmed V and J ends, which lost 4 bases and 3 bases, there was a span of 19 bases. The CDR3 region has the DNA TGTGCCAGCAGCCTAAGTGGGCTGGGGGGGCTTGGGGCCAACGTCCTGACTTTC. It encodes CASSLSGLGGLGANVLTF.

CDR3 coding DNA: TGTGCCAGCAGTTCCTACAGGGGGCAGACTGAAGCTTTCTTT. It codes for CASSSYRGQTEAFF. The chain combines TRBV27 with TRBJ1-1; 9 positions match TRBD1. This CDR3 is 14 amino acids long. Germline loops: CDR1 MNHEY, CDR2 SMNVEV (reference sequence). J lost 5 bases, V lost 4 bases, and 5 bases had no gene match.

This clone was detected once. J is TRBJ2-1 and V is TRBV10-2; 7 nucleotides align to TRBD2. CDR3 size: 12 residues. V lost 5 bases, J lost 12 bases, and 7 bases stayed unmatched. The V gene's germline CDR1 is WSHSY and CDR2 SAAADI. The CDR3: CASSTTAGRQFF. DNA of the CDR3: TGCGCCAGCAGTACGACAGCGGGGAGGCAGTTCTTC.

The chain employs TRBV10-3 and TRBJ2-6; TRBD1 is a possible D gene (6 bases). The CDR3 totals 14 residues. V gave up 4 bases and J gave up 3 bases, with 7 bases separating them. The germline CDR1 and CDR2 sequences are ENHRY and SYGVKD. The CDR3 is CAISAGDGANVLTF. The DNA of the CDR3 is TGTGCCATCAGTGCAGGGGATGGGGCCAACGTCCTGACTTTC.

This chain connects TRBV15 to TRBJ1-2; possibly TRBD1 for D (6 bases). CDR3 length: 14 amino acids. Trimming pared 0 bases from V and 8 bases from J, leaving 13 bases between. Per the germline V gene, CDR1 is LNHNV and CDR2 is YYDKDF (reference sequence). CDR3 coding DNA: TGTGCCACCAGCAGAGATCTGGGGGCTCTCGGCTACACCTTC. It specifies CATSRDLGALGYTF.

V and J are TRBV6-5 and TRBJ1-2; TRBD1 agrees at 7 bases. The CDR3 is 13 amino acids. V dropped 5 bases and J dropped 4; count of bases not matched to a gene: 4. Germline assignment: CDR1 MNHEY and CDR2 SVGAGI. CDR3 sequence (DNA): TGTGCCAGCAGTCCTACAGGGGTCTATGGCTACACCTTC. This gives the protein CASSPTGVYGYTF.

This rearrangement joins TRBV7-9 to TRBJ1-1, with D hard to call. Germline CDR1 reads SEHNR; CDR2 reads FQNEAQ (reference sequence). Trimming left V 5 bases short and J 3 bases short, with 16 bases between. The CDR3 is 15 residues long. This CDR3 reads CASSEDLTADTEAFF. CDR3 nucleotides: TGTGCCAGCAGCGAGGATCTGACGGCTGACACTGAAGCTTTCTTT.

The chain joins TRBV7-6 to TRBJ2-7; 9 bases align to TRBD1. Germline V gives CDR1 SGHVS, CDR2 FNYEAQ. CDR3 length: 16 amino acids. V dropped 2 bases and J dropped 1; count of bases not matched to a gene: 6. The DNA of the CDR3 is TGTGCCAGCAGCTTAAGGGACGGGACAGGGTCCTACGAGCAGTACTTC. Protein: CASSLRDGTGSYEQYF.

The genes are TRBV27 and TRBJ2-6; D is undetermined. This CDR3 contains 13 residues. CDR1 MNHEY and CDR2 SMNVEV come from the germline V gene (reference sequence). The V end lost 3 bases, the J end lost 3 bases, and 3 bases lay between the germline ends. The CDR3 loop reads CASSFSGANVLTF. CDR3 coding DNA: TGTGCCAGCAGTTTTAGTGGGGCCAACGTCCTGACTTTC.

The chain joins TRBV6-5 to TRBJ2-1; D remains ambiguous. CDR1 MNHEY and CDR2 SVGAGI come from the germline V gene. Trimming took off 6 bases at V and 4 bases at J, with 13 bases between the two ends. This CDR3 has 14 amino acids. The CDR3 here is CASSPQMVYNEQFF. The CDR3 nucleotides read TGTGCCAGCAGCCCTCAGATGGTGTACAATGAGCAGTTCTTC.

The CDR3 nucleotides are TGTGCCACAATCTACAGGGTTAACGAGCAGTACTTC. Translating gives CATIYRVNEQYF. The chain employs TRBV2 and TRBJ2-7, with a tentative D call TRBD1 (6 bases). Deletions cut 10 bases from V and 5 bases from J, with 15 bases between. Germline loops: CDR1 SNHLY, CDR2 FYNNEI. CDR3 length: 12 amino acids.

This chain connects TRBV13 to TRBJ1-1; the D gene is possibly TRBD1 (6 bases). V was clipped by 10 bases and J by 1 base, with 16 bases between them. Germline CDR1 and CDR2: PRHDT and FYEKMQ (reference sequence). The CDR3 sequence is 14 residues long. This CDR3 is CATQTGGANTEAFF. The CDR3 nucleotides are TGTGCCACCCAGACGGGGGGGGCGAACACTGAAGCTTTCTTT.

This clone came up once. The CDR3 loop reads CASSHRDRGPPNTGELFF. In DNA, the CDR3 is TGTGCCAGCAGTCACCGGGACAGGGGCCCTCCCAACACCGGGGAGCTGTTTTTT. The chain combines TRBV11-2 with TRBJ2-2; the match to TRBD1 covers 10 bases. The J segment lost 2 bases and the V segment lost 6 bases, leaving 12 bases of the junction unmatched. The CDR3 is 18 amino acids. Looked up from germline, CDR1 is SGHAT and CDR2 is FQNNGV.

This chain joins TRBV10-3 and TRBJ1-4; 9 bases agree with TRBD1. CDR1 is ENHRY and CDR2 is SYGVKD in the germline V gene. The CDR3 sequence is 14 residues long. Trimming took 6 bases from V and 7 from J; bases not matched to a gene: 6. The CDR3 reads CAIRRDREGEKLFF. CDR3 nucleotides: TGTGCCATCAGGAGGGACAGGGAAGGTGAAAAACTGTTTTTT.

The gene calls are TRBV4-2 and TRBJ2-1; D may be TRBD1 (5 bases). Germline CDR1 reads LGHNA; CDR2 reads YNFKEQ. Trimming removed 4 bases at V and 2 bases at J, with 15 bases between. The CDR3 totals 16 residues. CDR3 region: CASSLYGDSPYNEQFF. The DNA for the CDR3 is TGTGCCAGCAGCCTGTATGGAGACAGCCCCTACAATGAGCAGTTCTTC.

The gene calls are TRBV7-3 and TRBJ2-7, with TRBD1 matching over 8 bases. The length of the CDR3 is 17 residues. The junction had 13 bases not matched to a gene; V was cut back by 4 bases and J by 2 bases. Germline CDR1 is SGHTA and CDR2 is FQGTGA. The CDR3, as DNA: TGTGCCAGCAGCTCCCCTCCCGCGGACAGGGCGGCCTACGAGCAGTACTTC. It is translated as CASSSPPADRAAYEQYF. The full variable domain, with the rest looked up from reference TRBV7-3 and TRBJ2-7, is GAGVSQTPSNKVTEKGKYVELRCDPISGHTALYWYRQSLGQGPEFLIYFQGTGAADDSGLPNDRFFAVRPEGSVSTLKIQRTERGDSAVYLCASSSPPADRAAYEQYFGPGTRLTVT.

This chain links TRBV6-5 with TRBJ1-2; possibly TRBD1 for D (6 bases). V was shortened by 8 bases and J by 5 bases, with 21 bases between the two germline ends. The germline V gene encodes CDR1 MNHEY and CDR2 SVGAGI. CDR3 length: 15 residues. The CDR3 sequence: CASRRGSQGGYGYTF. As DNA, the CDR3 is TGTGCCAGCCGGCGGGGTTCACAGGGAGGGTATGGCTACACCTTC.

This clone was seen a few times. This chain links TRBV6-1 with TRBJ2-3, with 9 bases fitting TRBD2. This CDR3 spans 16 amino acids. Unmatched junction bases numbered 5, after V lost 3 bases and J lost 1 base. Per the germline V gene, CDR1 is MNHNS and CDR2 is SASEGT. This CDR3 is CASSEEAGGGTDTQYF. In DNA, the CDR3 is TGTGCCAGCAGTGAGGAAGCGGGGGGCGGCACAGATACGCAGTATTTT.

The chain has TRBV19 and TRBJ1-2; D call uncertain. The CDR3 extends over 14 amino acids. Germline V gene lookup returns CDR1 LNHDA and CDR2 SQIVND (reference sequence). The V end lost 5 bases, the J end lost 8 bases, and 18 bases lay between the germline ends. The CDR3 DNA reads as TGTGCCAGTAGTCCGACGGGGAGATCGTACGGCTACACCTTC. As protein: CASSPTGRSYGYTF.